One and the same sample provided the 14 T cell receptor beta chains below, sequenced in a study of cytotoxic CD8 clonotypes in ibrutinib-treated CLL. Sequencing used immunoSEQ multiplex PCR; TCRdb keeps in-frame clones, though not all of them. The sample shows 120,000 to 150,000 clones, 80% to 95% of them seen only once. This specimen consisted of PBMCs, obtained after 12 months of ibrutinib treatment. The receptors were sampled from a human donor with chronic lymphocytic leukemia.

This clone has a handful of counts. V and J are TRBV28 and TRBJ1-5, with TRBD1 identical over 11 bases. CDR3 length: 14 residues. Germline values: CDR1 MDHEN, CDR2 SYDVKM. J lost 9 bases, V lost 5 bases, and 6 bases had no gene match. CDR3 in amino acids: CASSRTGGGGPQHF. In nucleotides, the CDR3 is TGTGCCAGCAGTCGGACAGGGGGCGGAGGGCCCCAGCATTTT.

The rearrangement links TRBV21-1 to TRBJ2-5; TRBD1, as called in the table, went unchecked against the DNA. TRBV21-1 corresponds to a pseudogene. The CDR3 extends over 17 amino acids. CDR3 in amino acids: CASSKEEEGANRETQYF. CDR3 in DNA: TGTGCCAGCAGCAAAGAGGAGGAGGGGGCGAATCGAGAGACCCAGTACTTC.

In nucleotides, the CDR3 is TGCGCCAGCAGCTTGGTGATTAGCGGGACCTCCACAGATACGCAGTATTTT. This gives the protein CASSLVISGTSTDTQYF. The J gene is TRBJ2-3, the V gene TRBV5-1, with 8 bases identical to TRBD2. Germline V gene sequence: CDR1 SGHRS, CDR2 YFSETQ. There are 17 residues in the CDR3. V was clipped by 0 bases and J by 2 bases; unmatched bases: 8.

The chain recombines TRBV11-2 with TRBJ2-5; 7 nucleotides match TRBD2. Trimming removed 1 base from V and 5 bases from J; junction bases left unmatched: 7. The germline gives CDR1 SGHAT, CDR2 FQNNGV. The CDR3 is 15 amino acids. CDR3 protein: CASSLGRREMETQYF. As DNA, the CDR3 is TGTGCCAGCAGCTTAGGACGGCGGGAGATGGAGACCCAGTACTTC.

Worth noting for this clone: The junction does not match germline at one end; this may be a read error. The chain is built from TRBV15 and TRBJ1-1, with D hard to call. The CDR3 contains 16 residues. CDR1 LNHNV and CDR2 YYDKDF come from the germline V gene (reference sequence). CDR3 DNA: TGTGCCACCAGCAGAGAGGCAGTGGGCTTGAAAACTGAAGCTTTCTTT. It is translated as CATSREAVGLKTEAFF.

The CDR3 protein is CASSQEGTSGDNEQFF. DNA of the CDR3: TGCGCCAGCAGCCAAGAAGGGACTAGCGGGGACAATGAGCAGTTCTTC. This rearrangement joins TRBV4-1 to TRBJ2-1; 13 nucleotides match TRBD2. CDR1 is MGHRA and CDR2 is YSYEKL in the germline V gene. The CDR3 contains 16 residues. J lost 5 bases, V lost 0 bases, and 1 base had no gene match.

The chain's CDR3 is CASSLDSATNEKLFF. CDR3 sequence (DNA): TGTGCCAGCAGCTTAGACAGTGCAACTAATGAAAAACTGTTTTTT. V gene TRBV28 combines with J gene TRBJ1-4, with D possibly TRBD1 on 5 matching bases. CDR1 and CDR2 from the germline V gene are MDHEN and SYDVKM. The CDR3 spans 15 residues. V lost 6 bases and J 0 bases, leaving 11 bases between the germline ends.

The chain uses TRBV28 and TRBJ2-4, with D tentatively TRBD1 (5 bases). Per the germline V gene, CDR1 is MDHEN and CDR2 is SYDVKM. This CDR3 is built from 16 residues. V dropped 2 bases and J dropped 0 bases, with 11 bases sitting between them. The CDR3 nucleotides read TGTGCCAGCAGTTTACTAGGGGAACTAGCCAAAAACATTCAGTACTTC. Protein sequence: CASSLLGELAKNIQYF.

V and J are TRBV11-3 and TRBJ2-3; D gene uncertain. Germline V gives CDR1 SGHNT, CDR2 YENEEA. Trimming left V 4 bases short and J 0 bases short, with 8 bases between. CDR3 length: 14 residues. The CDR3 DNA follows: TGTGCCAGCAGCTACTTCGGGAGCACAGATACGCAGTATTTT. It codes for CASSYFGSTDTQYF.

This clone has only one observation. One junction end disagrees with the germline gene, perhaps due to a read error. The rearrangement links TRBV7-7 to TRBJ2-5; the D gene could be TRBD1 or TRBD2 (5 bases each). This CDR3 is 14 amino acids long. Germline V gene data show CDR1 as SSHAT and CDR2 as FNYEAQ (reference sequence). The CDR3 here is CASSLGPSQETQYF. The CDR3 DNA sequence: TGTGCTAGCAGCTTGGGACCCTCCCAAGAGACCCAGTACTTC. Drawing the rest from reference TRBV7-7 and TRBJ2-5, the complete variable domain is GAGVSQSPRYKVTKRGQDVTLRCDPISSHATLYWYQQALGQGPEFLTYFNYEAQPDKSGLPSDRFSAERPEGSISTLTIQRTEQRDSAMYRCASSLGPSQETQYFGPGTRLLVL.

For this clone: The junction departs from germline at one end; a sequencing error may be responsible. The rearrangement links TRBV7-7 to TRBJ2-5; 12 bases match TRBD2. The V gene's germline CDR1 is SSHAT and CDR2 FNYEAQ (reference sequence). The CDR3 runs to 14 residues. CDR3 loop: CASSPSGRGETQYF. CDR3 nucleotides: TGTGCTAGCAGTCCTAGCGGGAGGGGAGAGACCCAGTACTTC.

The chain combines TRBV27 with TRBJ2-1, with 10 bases identical to TRBD1. Germline values: CDR1 MNHEY, CDR2 SMNVEV (reference sequence). Trimming at V came to 2 bases and at J to 5 bases, leaving 9 bases not matched to a gene. The CDR3 has 17 residues. The CDR3 nucleotides are TGTGCCAGCAGTTTAACAAAAGGACAGGGGGGAAACAATGAGCAGTTCTTC. It codes for CASSLTKGQGGNNEQFF.

The genes are TRBV7-8 and TRBJ1-1, with D unclear. Germline V gene sequence: CDR1 SGHVS, CDR2 FQNEAQ. The V gene lost 1 base and the J gene lost 1 base, with 7 bases spanning the gap. The CDR3 loop spans 14 amino acids. In nucleotides, the CDR3 is TGTGCCAGCAGCTTAGTGGCAACGAACACTGAAGCTTTCTTT. It yields the protein CASSLVATNTEAFF.

The rearrangement uses TRBV28 and TRBJ1-5; TRBD1 matches at 10 bases. The V and J ends lost 5 bases and 9 bases, in that order; junction bases with no gene match: 13. The CDR3 is made up of 16 amino acids. Germline V lookup: CDR1 MDHEN, CDR2 SYDVKM. The DNA of the CDR3 is TGTGCCAGCAGTATAGACAGGGGGCAGGGGGTAAGGCCCCAGCATTTT. It is translated as CASSIDRGQGVRPQHF.